The clone carrying this T cell receptor beta chain was seen a handful of times. Sequenced by immunoSEQ multiplex PCR; TCRdb stores in-frame clones only, minus some. The profile covers 650,000 to 950,000 clones, with around 85% appearing a single time and roughly 0.01% taken by the ten largest. This sample is part of a study of shared T cell receptors in the human thymus. These data were also filed under a second study, of human thymus T cells. That source reports: Congenital heart defects were the reason for the corrective surgery that the donors, healthy Finnish infants, were having. Thymus tissue for the work was resected from patients undergoing corrective heart surgery. Across thymic and blood repertoires, the usage of V and J genes appeared to be biased. Thymic repertoires from unrelated individuals overlapped highly, related research reported.

The clonotype was recovered from a girl in the first two years of life with a congenital heart defect. The sequenced sample consisted of thymocytes.

CDR3 nucleotides: TGTGCCATCAGTGAGTCGGGGAGTCAGCCCCAGCATTTT. Its protein product is CAISESGSQPQHF. This chain connects TRBV10-3 to TRBJ1-5; no firm D call. Germline CDR1 reads ENHRY; CDR2 reads SYGVKD. This CDR3 has 13 amino acids. V was shortened by 0 bases and J by 6 bases, with 6 bases between the two germline ends.